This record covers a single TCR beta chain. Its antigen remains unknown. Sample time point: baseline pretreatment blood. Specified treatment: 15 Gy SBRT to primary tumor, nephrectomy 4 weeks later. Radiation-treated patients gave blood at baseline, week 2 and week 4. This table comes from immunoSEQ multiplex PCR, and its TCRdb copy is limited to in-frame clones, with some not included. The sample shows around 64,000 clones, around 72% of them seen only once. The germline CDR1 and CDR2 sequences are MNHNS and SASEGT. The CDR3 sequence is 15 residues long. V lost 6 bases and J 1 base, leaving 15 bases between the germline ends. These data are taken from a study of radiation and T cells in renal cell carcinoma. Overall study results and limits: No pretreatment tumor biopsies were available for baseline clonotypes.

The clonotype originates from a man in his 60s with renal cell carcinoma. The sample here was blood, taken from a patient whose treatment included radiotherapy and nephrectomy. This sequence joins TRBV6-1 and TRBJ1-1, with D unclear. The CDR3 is CASRDFKTGNTEAFF. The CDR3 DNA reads TGTGCCAGCAGGGACTTTAAAACCGGGAACACTGAAGCTTTCTTT.